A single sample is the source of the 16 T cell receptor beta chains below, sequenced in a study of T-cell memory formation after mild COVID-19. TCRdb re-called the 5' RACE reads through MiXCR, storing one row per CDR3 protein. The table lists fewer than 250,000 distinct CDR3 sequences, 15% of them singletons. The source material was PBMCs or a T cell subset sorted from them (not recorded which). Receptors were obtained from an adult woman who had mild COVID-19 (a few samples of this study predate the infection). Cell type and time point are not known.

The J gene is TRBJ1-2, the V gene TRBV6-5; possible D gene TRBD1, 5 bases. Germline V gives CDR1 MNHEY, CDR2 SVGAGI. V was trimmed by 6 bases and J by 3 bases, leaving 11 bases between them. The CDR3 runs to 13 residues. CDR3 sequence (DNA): TGTGCCAGCAGAGATTCAGGGTACTATGGCTACACCTTC. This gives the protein CASRDSGYYGYTF.

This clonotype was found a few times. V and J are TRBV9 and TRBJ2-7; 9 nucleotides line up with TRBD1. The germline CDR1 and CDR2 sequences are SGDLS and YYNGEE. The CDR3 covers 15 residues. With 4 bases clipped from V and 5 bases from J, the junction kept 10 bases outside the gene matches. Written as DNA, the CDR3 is TGTGCCAGCAGCCCAAGCGGGACAGGGTTCGACGAGCAGTACTTC. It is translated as CASSPSGTGFDEQYF.

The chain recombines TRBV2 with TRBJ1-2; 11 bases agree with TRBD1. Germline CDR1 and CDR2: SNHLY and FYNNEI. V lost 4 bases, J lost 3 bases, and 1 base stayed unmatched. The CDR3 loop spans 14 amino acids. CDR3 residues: CASSGTGGYYGYTF. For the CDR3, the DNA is TGTGCCAGCAGTGGGACAGGGGGCTACTATGGCTACACCTTC.

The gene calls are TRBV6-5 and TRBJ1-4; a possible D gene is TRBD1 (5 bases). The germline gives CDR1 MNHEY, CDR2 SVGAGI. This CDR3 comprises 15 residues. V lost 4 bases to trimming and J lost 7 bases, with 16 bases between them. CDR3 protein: CASSSAGAPGEKLFF. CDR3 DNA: TGTGCCAGCAGTTCAGCCGGGGCCCCGGGTGAAAAACTGTTTTTT.

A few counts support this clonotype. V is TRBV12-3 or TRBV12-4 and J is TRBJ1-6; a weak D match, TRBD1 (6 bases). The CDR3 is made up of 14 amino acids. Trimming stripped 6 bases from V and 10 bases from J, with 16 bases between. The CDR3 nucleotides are TGTGCCAGCAGGCGTAACAGGGCCCGATCACCCCTCCACTTT. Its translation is CASRRNRARSPLHF.

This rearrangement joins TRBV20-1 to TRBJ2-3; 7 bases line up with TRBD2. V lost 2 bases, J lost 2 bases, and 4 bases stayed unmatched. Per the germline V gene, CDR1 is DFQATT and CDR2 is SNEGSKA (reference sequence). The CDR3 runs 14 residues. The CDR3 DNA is TGCAGTGCTAGATCCAGCGGGATCACAGATACGCAGTATTTT. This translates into CSARSSGITDTQYF.

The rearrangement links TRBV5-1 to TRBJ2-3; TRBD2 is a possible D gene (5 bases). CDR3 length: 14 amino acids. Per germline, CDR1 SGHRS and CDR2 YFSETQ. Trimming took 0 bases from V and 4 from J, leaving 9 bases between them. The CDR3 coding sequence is TGCGCCAGCAGCTTGGACGGGGTCTCAGATACGCAGTATTTT. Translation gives CASSLDGVSDTQYF.

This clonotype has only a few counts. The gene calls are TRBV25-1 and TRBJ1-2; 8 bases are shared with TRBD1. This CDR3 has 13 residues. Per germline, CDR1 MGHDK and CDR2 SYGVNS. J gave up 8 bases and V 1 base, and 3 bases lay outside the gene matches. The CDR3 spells CASSEFRGQGYTF. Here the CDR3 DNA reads TGTGCCAGCAGTGAATTCAGGGGGCAAGGCTACACCTTC.

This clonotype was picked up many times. The CDR3 DNA reads TGTGCCAGCAGCCAAGATCTGAGCGCGTCCTACAATGAGCAGTTCTTC. Amino acids: CASSQDLSASYNEQFF. The gene calls are TRBV3-1 and TRBJ2-1, with no clear D. V lost 0 bases to trimming and J lost 1 base, with 10 bases between them. The CDR3 is 16 amino acids. Germline V gives CDR1 LGHDT, CDR2 YNNKEL (reference sequence).

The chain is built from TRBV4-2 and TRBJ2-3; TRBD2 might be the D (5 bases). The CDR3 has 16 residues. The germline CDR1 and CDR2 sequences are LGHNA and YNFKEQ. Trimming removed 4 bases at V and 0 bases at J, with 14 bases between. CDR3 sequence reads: CASSPSGFPSTDTQYF. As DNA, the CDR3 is TGTGCCAGCAGCCCCAGCGGCTTCCCTAGCACAGATACGCAGTATTTT.

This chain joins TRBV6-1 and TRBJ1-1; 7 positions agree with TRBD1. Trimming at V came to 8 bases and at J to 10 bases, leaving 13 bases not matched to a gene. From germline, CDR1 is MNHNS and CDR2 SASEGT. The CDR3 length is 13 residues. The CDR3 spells CASGGGQDLRAFF. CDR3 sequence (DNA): TGTGCCAGCGGAGGCGGACAGGACTTGAGAGCTTTCTTT.

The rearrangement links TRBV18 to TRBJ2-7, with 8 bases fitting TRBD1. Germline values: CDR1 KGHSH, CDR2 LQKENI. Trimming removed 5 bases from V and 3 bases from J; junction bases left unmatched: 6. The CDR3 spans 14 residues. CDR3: CASSARTGLYEQYF. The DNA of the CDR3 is TGTGCCAGCTCAGCTCGGACAGGGCTCTACGAGCAGTACTTC.

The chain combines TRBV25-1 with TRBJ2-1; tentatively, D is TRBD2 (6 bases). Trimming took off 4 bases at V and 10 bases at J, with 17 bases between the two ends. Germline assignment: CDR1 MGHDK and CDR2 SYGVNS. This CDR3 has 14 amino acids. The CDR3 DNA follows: TGTGCCAGCAGTGGACCCAAGGGCGGGGACGAGCAGTTCTTC. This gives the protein CASSGPKGGDEQFF.

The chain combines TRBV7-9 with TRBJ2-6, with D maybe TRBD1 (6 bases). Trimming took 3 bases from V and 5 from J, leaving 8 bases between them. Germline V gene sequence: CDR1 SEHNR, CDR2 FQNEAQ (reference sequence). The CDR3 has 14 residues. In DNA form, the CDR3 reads TGTGCCAGCAGCTTCCGGGACAGGGCCAACGTCCTGACTTTC. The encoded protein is CASSFRDRANVLTF.

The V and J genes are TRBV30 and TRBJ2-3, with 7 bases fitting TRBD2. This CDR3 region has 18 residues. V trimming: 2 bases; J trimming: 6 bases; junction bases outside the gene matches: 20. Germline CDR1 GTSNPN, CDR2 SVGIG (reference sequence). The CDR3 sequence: CAWSPSTRTSYVPDTQYF. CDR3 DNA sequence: TGTGCCTGGAGTCCTTCGACGAGGACTAGTTATGTTCCGGATACGCAGTATTTT.

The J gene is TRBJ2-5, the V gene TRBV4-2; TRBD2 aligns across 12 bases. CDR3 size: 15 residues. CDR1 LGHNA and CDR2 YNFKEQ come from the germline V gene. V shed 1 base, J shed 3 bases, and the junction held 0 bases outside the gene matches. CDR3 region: CASSQASGREETQYF. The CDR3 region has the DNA TGTGCCAGCAGCCAAGCTAGCGGGAGGGAAGAGACCCAGTACTTC.